Each of the 12 T cell receptor beta chains below was sequenced from the same sample in a study of cytotoxic CD8 clonotypes in ibrutinib-treated CLL. TCRdb's copy holds only in-frame clones and misses some; the assay was immunoSEQ multiplex PCR. The table has around 52,000 clones, over 55% seen once. The sequencing used PBMCs, collected after 24 months of ibrutinib treatment. The receptors shown here come from a human donor with chronic lymphocytic leukemia.

The chain has TRBV7-8 and TRBJ2-3, with 12 bases lining up with TRBD2. Germline CDR1 SGHVS, CDR2 FQNEAQ. The CDR3 loop spans 17 amino acids. J was trimmed by 3 bases and V by 5 bases; bases with no gene match: 9. The CDR3 bases are TGTGCCAGCAGCCTTCGATCTAGCGGGAGGGCTACAGATACGCAGTATTTT. Protein: CASSLRSSGRATDTQYF.

The rearrangement uses TRBV10-1 and TRBJ2-2; tentatively, D is TRBD2 (5 bases). In germline, CDR1 is WNHNN, CDR2 SYGVQD (reference sequence). V shed 3 bases and J shed 2 bases, with 10 bases lying between them. The CDR3 contains 15 residues. CDR3 nucleotides: TGCGCCAGCAGTGAATCCCGGGGAAACACCGGGGAGCTGTTTTTT. This encodes CASSESRGNTGELFF.

The sample holds a few counts of this clone. V is TRBV27 and J is TRBJ2-7; D is undetermined. V shed 2 bases and J shed 0 bases, with 5 bases lying between them. The CDR3 has 13 amino acids. Germline CDR1 and CDR2: MNHEY and SMNVEV (reference sequence). CDR3 in amino acids: CASSLGISYEQYF. DNA for the CDR3: TGTGCCAGCAGTTTAGGAATCTCCTACGAGCAGTACTTC.

The chain is built from TRBV28 and TRBJ1-5; tentatively, D is TRBD1 (5 bases). The germline V gene encodes CDR1 MDHEN and CDR2 SYDVKM. The germline V and J ends were trimmed by 1 base and 3 bases, with 25 bases remaining between them. The CDR3 totals 20 residues. CDR3 nucleotides: TGTGCCAGCAGTTTATTGGGTCCAACTAAAAGGGGCATCTTCAATCAGCCCCAGCATTTT. Encoded protein: CASSLLGPTKRGIFNQPQHF.

This chain uses TRBV28 with TRBJ1-2; D is ambiguous. There are 11 residues in the CDR3. Trimming took 9 bases from V and 0 from J, leaving 5 bases between them. CDR1 and CDR2 (germline): MDHEN, SYDVKM. The CDR3 DNA is TGTGCCAGTCAGTCTAACTATGGCTACACCTTC. Its translation is CASQSNYGYTF.

The rearrangement links TRBV7-9 to TRBJ2-7; D may be TRBD1 (5 bases). CDR3 length: 11 amino acids. Trimming cost V 2 bases and J 6 bases, with 5 bases left between them. Looked up from germline, CDR1 is SEHNR and CDR2 is FQNEAQ (reference sequence). This chain's CDR3 is CASSLQGEQYV. For the CDR3, the DNA is TGTGCCAGCAGCTTACAGGGCGAGCAGTACGTC.

This clone has a count of ten or more. CDR3: CASSFVARLAGGTGELFF. The DNA of the CDR3 is TGTGCCAGCAGCTTCGTCGCGCGTCTAGCGGGGGGCACCGGGGAGCTGTTTTTT. This sequence joins TRBV7-2 and TRBJ2-2; 11 bases match TRBD2. Germline V gene sequence: CDR1 SGHTA, CDR2 FQGNSA. The CDR3 runs 18 residues. V was clipped by 3 bases and J by 4 bases; unmatched bases: 10.

Only a few counts were recorded for this clone. The chain uses TRBV19 and TRBJ2-6; D might be TRBD1 or TRBD2, each matching 6 bases. Trimming removed 3 bases at V and 4 bases at J, with 13 bases between. Germline CDR1 LNHDA, CDR2 SQIVND (reference sequence). CDR3 length: 16 amino acids. This chain's CDR3 is CASSIYRGRGANVLTF. DNA for the CDR3: TGTGCCAGTAGTATTTACCGGGGGCGCGGGGCCAACGTCCTGACTTTC.

The chain recombines TRBV5-6 with TRBJ2-7, with 7 bases fitting TRBD2. This CDR3 has 15 residues. V gave up 2 bases and J gave up 3 bases; unmatched junction bases: 8. CDR1 SGHDT and CDR2 YYEEEE come from the germline V gene. This CDR3 reads CASSFGLENLYEQYF. The CDR3 coding sequence is TGTGCCAGCAGCTTTGGACTAGAAAACCTCTACGAGCAGTACTTC.

This clone has a handful of counts. This chain connects TRBV7-9 to TRBJ2-5, with no clear D. The CDR3 totals 13 residues. Germline V gives CDR1 SEHNR, CDR2 FQNEAQ (reference sequence). Trimming pared 8 bases from V and 0 bases from J, leaving 10 bases between. The CDR3 DNA is TGTGCCAGCCTGGGTTGGGACCAAGAGACCCAGTACTTC. It yields the protein CASLGWDQETQYF.

CDR3 region: CASSFVAGAGSYEQYV. Written as DNA, the CDR3 is TGTGCCAGCAGCTTTGTTGCGGGGGCGGGGTCCTACGAGCAGTACGTC. The chain combines TRBV12-1 with TRBJ2-7; the table's D call of TRBD2 was not tested on the DNA. TRBV12-1 is noted as a pseudogene. The CDR3 sequence is 16 residues long.

The chain has TRBV6-5 and TRBJ1-2, with D perhaps TRBD1 (5 bases). Per the germline V gene, CDR1 is MNHEY and CDR2 is SVGAGI. The CDR3 contains 14 residues. Trimming removed 2 bases at V and 7 bases at J, with 14 bases between. CDR3: CASSYIGGAGGYTF. As DNA, the CDR3 is TGTGCCAGCAGTTACATCGGAGGGGCGGGTGGCTACACCTTC.